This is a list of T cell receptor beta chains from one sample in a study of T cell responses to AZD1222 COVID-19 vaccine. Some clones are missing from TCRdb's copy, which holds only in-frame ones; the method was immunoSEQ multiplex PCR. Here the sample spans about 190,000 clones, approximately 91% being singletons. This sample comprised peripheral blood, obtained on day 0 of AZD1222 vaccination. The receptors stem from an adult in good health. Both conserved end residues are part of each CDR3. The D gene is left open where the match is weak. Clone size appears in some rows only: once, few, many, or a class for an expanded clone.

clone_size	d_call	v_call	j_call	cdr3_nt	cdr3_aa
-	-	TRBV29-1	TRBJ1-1	TGCAGCGTCCACAGGGAGCGCCCTGAAGCTTTCTTT	CSVHRERPEAFF
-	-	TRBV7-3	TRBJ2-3	TGTGCCAGCAGCTTACGGGCTGGCACCACAGATACGCAGTATTTT	CASSLRAGTTDTQYF
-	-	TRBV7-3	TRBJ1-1	TGTGCCAGCAGCTTAAGCAGGGACACTGAAGCTTTCTTT	CASSLSRDTEAFF
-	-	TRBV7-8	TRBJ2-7	TGTGCCAGCAGCTACAACTACGAGCAGTACTTC	CASSYNYEQYF
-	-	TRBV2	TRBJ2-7	TGTGCCAGCAGTGGCCGGGACGAGCAGTACTTC	CASSGRDEQYF
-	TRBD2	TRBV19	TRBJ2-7	TGTGCCAGTAGTAAAAGACTAGCGGGAGTGTACGAGCAGTACTTC	CASSKRLAGVYEQYF
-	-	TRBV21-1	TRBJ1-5	TGTGCCAGCAGCAACTGGGGGGCTCGTCAGCCCCAGCATTTT	CASSNWGARQPQHF
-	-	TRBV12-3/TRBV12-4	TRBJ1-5	TGTGCCAGCAGTTTAATCAATCAGCCCCAGCATTTT	CASSLINQPQHF
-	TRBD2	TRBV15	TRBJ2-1	TGTGCCACCAGCAACGGACTAGCGGGGGGAGGTCGCGAGCAGTTCTTC	CATSNGLAGGGREQFF
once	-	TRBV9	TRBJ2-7	TGTGCCAGCAGCTATGATCCCGGGAGCTCCTACGAGCAGTACTTC	CASSYDPGSSYEQYF
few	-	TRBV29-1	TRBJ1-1	TGCAGCGTGGACAGCATGAACACTGAAGCTTTCTTT	CSVDSMNTEAFF
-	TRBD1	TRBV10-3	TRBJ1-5	TGTGCCATCAGCGATGGACAGGCTCCTGTGGGGCCCCAGCATTTT	CAISDGQAPVGPQHF
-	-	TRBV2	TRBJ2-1	TGTGCCAGCCCTCGGGGGACCTCCTACAATGAGCAGTTCTTC	CASPRGTSYNEQFF
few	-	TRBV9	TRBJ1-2	TGTGCCAGCAGCCCATCGACTAGCGAGTCCTATGGCTACACCTTC	CASSPSTSESYGYTF
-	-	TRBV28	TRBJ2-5	TGTGCCAGCAGTTTCGGCGGGGTCCAAGAGACCCAGTACTTC	CASSFGGVQETQYF
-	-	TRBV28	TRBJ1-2	TGTGCCAGCTCGACTCAAGGGCCGAATGGCTACACCTTC	CASSTQGPNGYTF
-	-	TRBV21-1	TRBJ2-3	TGTGCCAGGCGACAGGGGGCGCCTGATACGCAGTATTTT	CARRQGAPDTQYF
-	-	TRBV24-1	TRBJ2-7	TGTGCCACCAGCTCGCCCGGCTACGAGCAGTACTTC	CATSSPGYEQYF
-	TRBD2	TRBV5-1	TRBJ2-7	TGCGCCAGCAGCGACGAACTAGCGGGAGTCTACGAGCAGTACTTC	CASSDELAGVYEQYF
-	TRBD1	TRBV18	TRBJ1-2	TGTGCCAGCTCATCCTCAGGGGGCCCCCATGGCTACACCTTC	CASSSSGGPHGYTF
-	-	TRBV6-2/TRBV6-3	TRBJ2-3	TGTGCCAGCAGTTACCTTAGCGGATTTAACACAGATACGCAGTATTTT	CASSYLSGFNTDTQYF
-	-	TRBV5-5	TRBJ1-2	TGTGCCAGCAGCTTGGGGCAAAACTATGGCTACACCTTC	CASSLGQNYGYTF